The 15 T cell receptor beta chains below were found in one sample sequenced in a study of T-cell memory formation after mild COVID-19. TCRdb re-called the 5' RACE reads with MiXCR, one entry per CDR3 protein. The sample records hundreds of thousands of distinct CDR3 sequences, 15% being singletons. Sequencing input: PBMCs or a T cell subset sorted from them (not recorded which). Every receptor here comes from an adult woman who had mild COVID-19 (a few samples of this study predate the infection). Cell type and time point are not known.

The chain joins TRBV4-2 to TRBJ2-3, with 10 bases matching TRBD2. This CDR3 is 19 amino acids long. Per the germline V gene, CDR1 is LGHNA and CDR2 is YNFKEQ. With V trimmed by 0 bases and J by 0 bases, 9 bases remained unmatched. The CDR3 coding sequence is TGTGCCAGCAGCCAAGATGAGAGCGGGAGGGGAACAAGCACAGATACGCAGTATTTT. Translation: CASSQDESGRGTSTDTQYF.

The V call is TRBV2, the J call TRBJ2-5; possibly TRBD2 for D (5 bases). This CDR3 comprises 16 residues. Germline CDR1 is SNHLY and CDR2 is FYNNEI. V was trimmed by 4 bases and J by 6 bases, leaving 21 bases between them. CDR3 DNA: TGTGCCAGCAGTGTCCTAGCTACCGGGCTTTCTAAGACCCAGTACTTC. It is translated as CASSVLATGLSKTQYF.

This clonotype has a single count. The gene calls are TRBV30 and TRBJ1-3; D unresolved. The CDR3 runs 14 residues. The germline CDR1 and CDR2 sequences are GTSNPN and SVGIG (reference sequence). Trimming stripped 2 bases from V and 4 bases from J, with 12 bases between. CDR3 amino acids: CAWSRGPAGNTIYF. Written as DNA, the CDR3 is TGTGCCTGGAGTCGCGGTCCGGCCGGAAACACCATATATTTT.

The chain recombines TRBV5-6 with TRBJ1-2, with 9 bases lining up with TRBD1. J gave up 4 bases and V 2 bases, and 3 bases lay outside the gene matches. The germline V gene has CDR1 SGHDT and CDR2 YYEEEE. The length of the CDR3 is 14 residues. CDR3 residues: CASSFGDRVYGYTF. Written as DNA, the CDR3 is TGTGCCAGCAGCTTTGGGGACAGGGTCTATGGCTACACCTTC.

This clonotype has just a few counts. This chain uses TRBV12-3 or TRBV12-4 with TRBJ2-1, with 13 bases lining up with TRBD2. The CDR3 runs to 16 residues. V shed 6 bases, J shed 6 bases, and the junction held 8 bases outside the gene matches. DNA of the CDR3: TGTGCCAGCAGAGAACTAGCGGGGGGGCTTGGCAATGAGCAGTTCTTC. As protein: CASRELAGGLGNEQFF.

Only a few counts were recorded for this clonotype. This sequence joins TRBV4-2 and TRBJ2-1; D tentatively fits TRBD1 or TRBD2 (5 bases each). The CDR3 consists of 16 residues. Germline V lookup: CDR1 LGHNA, CDR2 YNFKEQ. The V and J ends lost 0 bases and 6 bases respectively, with 15 bases between them. The CDR3 DNA sequence: TGTGCCAGCAGCCAAGACCCCCCAGGGACGGGCAATGAGCAGTTCTTC. It yields the protein CASSQDPPGTGNEQFF.

In nucleotides, the CDR3 is TGTGCCAGCAGCTTATATGGACGGTATGAAGCTTTCTTT. It codes for CASSLYGRYEAFF. The V call is TRBV5-6, the J call TRBJ1-1; D gene ambiguous. CDR1 is SGHDT and CDR2 is YYEEEE in the germline V gene. Trimming took off 2 bases at V and 7 bases at J, with 12 bases between the two ends. CDR3 length equals 13 residues.

This chain joins TRBV5-1 and TRBJ2-1, with a weak D call TRBD1 (6 bases). This CDR3 is built from 14 residues. The V end was cut by 0 bases, the J end by 6 bases, with 10 bases between. Germline-derived CDR1 and CDR2 are SGHRS and YFSETQ. The CDR3 reads CASSLAVGGNEQFF. CDR3 in DNA: TGCGCCAGCAGCTTGGCCGTAGGGGGCAATGAGCAGTTCTTC. Supplemented by reference TRBV5-1 and TRBJ2-1, the full variable domain reads KAGVTQTPRYLIKTRGQQVTLSCSPISGHRSVSWYQQTPGQGLQFLFEYFSETQRNKGNFPGRFSGRQFSNSRSEMNVSTLELGDSALYLCASSLAVGGNEQFFGPGTRLTVL.

The V call is TRBV4-1, the J call TRBJ2-7; TRBD2 aligns across 8 bases. V lost 5 bases and J lost 7; bases outside the gene matches: 7. The germline CDR1 and CDR2 sequences are MGHRA and YSYEKL. The CDR3 contains 13 residues. The CDR3 spells CASSSTSETEQYF. As DNA, the CDR3 is TGCGCCAGCAGCTCGACTAGCGAGACTGAGCAGTACTTC.

This clonotype was seen ten or more times. CDR3 DNA: TGTGCCAGCAGGCGGGGGACAGGGGCCTACGAGCAGTACTTC. Encoded protein: CASRRGTGAYEQYF. The chain couples TRBV12-3 or TRBV12-4 to TRBJ2-7; 10 bases align to TRBD1. Germline trimming cut 6 bases from V and 2 bases from J; bases unmatched to any gene: 4. The CDR3 is 14 residues long.

The rearrangement links TRBV5-1 to TRBJ1-1, with D unresolved. Germline values: CDR1 SGHRS, CDR2 YFSETQ. With 4 bases removed from V and 0 bases from J, the gap between germline ends came to 16 bases. The CDR3 consists of 16 residues. The CDR3: CASSIGSAAMNTEAFF. As DNA, the CDR3 is TGCGCCAGCAGCATAGGTAGCGCGGCAATGAACACTGAAGCTTTCTTT.

The V call is TRBV12-3 or TRBV12-4, the J call TRBJ2-3; D could derive from TRBD1 or TRBD2 (6 bases each). This CDR3 region has 16 residues. V gave up 2 bases and J gave up 2 bases, with 14 bases separating them. This CDR3 is CASSLNGGQVTDTQYF. As DNA, the CDR3 is TGTGCCAGCAGTTTAAATGGGGGGCAGGTCACAGATACGCAGTATTTT.

This clonotype has at least ten counts. This chain links TRBV7-8 with TRBJ1-2; the D gene is possibly TRBD1 (5 bases). Trimming pared 5 bases from V and 1 base from J, leaving 11 bases between. The CDR3 length is 14 residues. Germline loops: CDR1 SGHVS, CDR2 FQNEAQ. CDR3 amino acids: CASSRRDSNYGYTF. The CDR3 DNA sequence: TGTGCCAGCAGCCGTCGCGACAGTAACTATGGCTACACCTTC.

V usage is TRBV6-5 and J usage is TRBJ2-1; TRBD2 matches 11 bases. The CDR3 runs 14 residues. The V gene end was trimmed by 6 bases and the J gene end by 9 bases; junction bases not matched to a gene: 7. The germline V gene has CDR1 MNHEY and CDR2 SVGAGI. The CDR3 here is CASRPGLAVGEQFF. The CDR3 DNA follows: TGTGCCAGCAGACCGGGACTAGCGGTGGGTGAGCAGTTCTTC.

This clonotype came up a few times. The chain is built from TRBV30 and TRBJ1-2; D possibly corresponds to TRBD1 (5 bases). Deletions cut 2 bases from V and 0 bases from J, with 13 bases between. CDR1 is GTSNPN, CDR2 SVGIG, per germline (reference sequence). The CDR3 covers 15 residues. CDR3 nucleotide sequence: TGTGCCTGGAGTCTCCGGGGGACGGCTAACTATGGCTACACCTTC. It is translated as CAWSLRGTANYGYTF.